A selection of T cell receptor beta chains follows, all from one sample in a study of OX40 agonist ivuxolimab in advanced cancers. Here immunoSEQ multiplex PCR was the method, and the copy in TCRdb shows in-frame clones only, minus some. The sample contains 45,000 to 65,000 clones, 88% of which appear only once. The material was CD4+ or CD8+ T cells sorted from blood, obtained in a trial of the OX40 agonist ivuxolimab. These receptors came from an adult with an advanced solid tumor such as melanoma, head and neck, liver or kidney cancer. Both conserved end residues are part of each CDR3. The D gene is left open where the match is weak. Rows give clone size only sometimes, using once, few, many, or a class for an expanded clone.

>TRBD1|TRBJ1-2|-|TRBV10-3
TGTGCCATCTCGGGACAGGGTAGTGGCTACACCTTC
CAISGQGSGYTF
>TRBD2|TRBJ2-5|-|TRBV27
TGTGCCAGCAGTTCACCGGGACTAGCGGAGACCCAGTACTTC
CASSSPGLAETQYF
>-|TRBJ2-5|-|TRBV29-1
TGCAGCGTCTTACAGGTGACCCAAGAGACCCAGTACTTC
CSVLQVTQETQYF
>-|TRBJ2-7|-|TRBV9
TGTGCCAGCAGCCCTGGGGACGGATCCTACGAGCAGTACTTC
CASSPGDGSYEQYF
>TRBD1|TRBJ1-2|-|TRBV10-3
TGTGCCATCAGTGAGACGGTGGGGCAGGGGGACTATGGCTACACCTTC
CAISETVGQGDYGYTF
>-|TRBJ1-1|-|TRBV6-6
TGTGCCAGCAGTTCAGGGGCGAGGACTGAAGCTTTCTTT
CASSSGARTEAFF
>-|TRBJ2-1|-|TRBV7-7
TGTGCCACTTCCCCTCCTAGCCGGAATGAGCAGTTCTTC
CATSPPSRNEQFF
>-|TRBJ2-3|-|TRBV28
TGTGCCAGCAGGGACCTTTACGGGCTCGGCACAGATACGCAGTATTTT
CASRDLYGLGTDTQYF
>-|TRBJ1-1|few|TRBV19
TGTGCCAGTAGTATTTCTTCTGGGGGCACTGAAGCTTTCTTT
CASSISSGGTEAFF
>-|TRBJ2-7|-|TRBV15
TGTGCCACCAGCAGAGGAGGACAATTCTACGAGCAGTACTTC
CATSRGGQFYEQYF
>TRBD1|TRBJ1-1|-|TRBV11-2
TGTGCCAGCAGCTCCTGGACAGGGTGGAGCGGGGTGAACACTGAAGCTTTCTTT
CASSSWTGWSGVNTEAFF
>TRBD1|TRBJ2-5|-|TRBV4-1
TGCGCCAGCAGCCCGACAAGGGGGCCGGGGGAGACCCAGTACTTC
CASSPTRGPGETQYF
>-|TRBJ1-1|-|TRBV6-6
TGTGCCAGCAGTTCCAGACTTGGGGACACTGAAGCTTTCTTT
CASSSRLGDTEAFF
>TRBD2|TRBJ2-5|-|TRBV13
TGTGCCAGCAGTTTCCTCGCTGGTAGCGGGCCTGGGGAGACCCAGTACTTC
CASSFLAGSGPGETQYF
>TRBD2|TRBJ2-3|once|TRBV27
TGTGCCAGCAGTTCGAACGGACTAGCGTTTCAAGATACGCAGTATTTT
CASSSNGLAFQDTQYF
>TRBD2|TRBJ2-5|-|TRBV19
TGTGCCAGTAGTACGGGACTAGCGGGGGCCAACCAAGAGACCCAGTACTTC
CASSTGLAGANQETQYF
>TRBD1|TRBJ2-2|-|TRBV4-3
TGCGCCAGCAGCCAAGGAATCGAGACAGGGTTTTACCCCGGGGAGCTGTTTTTT
CASSQGIETGFYPGELFF